This T cell receptor beta chain is from a study of cytomegalovirus exposure and HLA in healthy donors. The CDR3 contains 15 residues. V dropped 2 bases and J dropped 1; count of bases not matched to a gene: 2. Germline loops: CDR1 SGDLS, CDR2 YYNGEE. The PCR had 60 Vbeta and 13 Jbeta primers. Clones were read by immunoSEQ multiplex PCR, and TCRdb kept only the in-frame ones, dropping some. The sample has around 200,000 clones; more than 80% are singletons. The rearrangement uses TRBV9 and TRBJ2-2; 7 bases line up with TRBD1. The sequence was obtained from a woman aged 50 to 60 in good health and CMV-seropositive. The sample consisted of PBMCs. CDR3 sequence: CASSVRQGNTGELFF. The CDR3 nucleotides are TGTGCCAGCAGCGTCCGACAGGGGAACACCGGGGAGCTGTTTTTT.